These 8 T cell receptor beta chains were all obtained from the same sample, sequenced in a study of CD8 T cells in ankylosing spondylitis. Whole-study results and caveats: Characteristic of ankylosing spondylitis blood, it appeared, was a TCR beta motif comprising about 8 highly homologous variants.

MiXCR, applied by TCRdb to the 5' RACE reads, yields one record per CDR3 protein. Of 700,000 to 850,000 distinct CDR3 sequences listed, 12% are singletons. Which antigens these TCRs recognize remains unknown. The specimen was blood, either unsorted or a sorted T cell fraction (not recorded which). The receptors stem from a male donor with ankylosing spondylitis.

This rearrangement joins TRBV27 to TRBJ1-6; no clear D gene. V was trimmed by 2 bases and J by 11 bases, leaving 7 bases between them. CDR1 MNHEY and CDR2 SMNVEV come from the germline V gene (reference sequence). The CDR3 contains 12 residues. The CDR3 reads CASSLNDAPLHF. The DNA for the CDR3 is TGTGCCAGCAGTTTAAACGATGCACCCCTCCACTTT.

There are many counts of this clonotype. CDR3 sequence: CSAGLAGRTDTQYF. As DNA, the CDR3 is TGCAGTGCTGGACTAGCGGGACGCACAGATACGCAGTATTTT. The chain links TRBV20-1 to TRBJ2-3, with 12 positions matching TRBD2. Per the germline V gene, CDR1 is DFQATT and CDR2 is SNEGSKA (reference sequence). CDR3 length equals 14 residues. J gave up 1 base and V 5 bases, and 1 base lay outside the gene matches.

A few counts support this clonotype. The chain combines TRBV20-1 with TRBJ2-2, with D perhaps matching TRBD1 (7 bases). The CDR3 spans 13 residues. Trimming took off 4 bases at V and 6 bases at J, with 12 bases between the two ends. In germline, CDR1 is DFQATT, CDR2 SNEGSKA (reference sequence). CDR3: CSAIPGGSGELFF. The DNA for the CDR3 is TGCAGTGCTATTCCAGGGGGGTCCGGGGAGCTGTTTTTT.

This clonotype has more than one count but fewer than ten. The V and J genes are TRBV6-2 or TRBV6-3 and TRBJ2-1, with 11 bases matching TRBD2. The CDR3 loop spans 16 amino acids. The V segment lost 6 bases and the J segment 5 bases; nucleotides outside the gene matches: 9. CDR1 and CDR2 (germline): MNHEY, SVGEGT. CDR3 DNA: TGTGCCAGCAGACCTCTAGCGGGAGGTAGGGACAATGAGCAGTTCTTC. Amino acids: CASRPLAGGRDNEQFF.

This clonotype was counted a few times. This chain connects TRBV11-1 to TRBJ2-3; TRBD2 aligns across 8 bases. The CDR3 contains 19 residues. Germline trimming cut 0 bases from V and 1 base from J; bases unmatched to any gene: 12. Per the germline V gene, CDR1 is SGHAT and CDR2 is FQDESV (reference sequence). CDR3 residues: CASSLAPRSGRGGTDTQYF. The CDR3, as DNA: TGTGCCAGCAGCTTAGCGCCTAGAAGCGGGAGAGGGGGCACAGATACGCAGTATTTT.

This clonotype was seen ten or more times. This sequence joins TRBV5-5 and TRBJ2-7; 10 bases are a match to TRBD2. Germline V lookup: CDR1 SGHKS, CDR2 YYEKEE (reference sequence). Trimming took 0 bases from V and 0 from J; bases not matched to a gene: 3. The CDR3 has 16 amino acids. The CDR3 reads CASSLGLAGASYEQYF. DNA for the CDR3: TGTGCCAGCAGCTTGGGTCTAGCGGGAGCCTCCTACGAGCAGTACTTC. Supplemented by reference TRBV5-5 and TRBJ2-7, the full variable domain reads DAGVTQSPTHLIKTRGQQVTLRCSPISGHKSVSWYQQVLGQGPQFIFQYYEKEERGRGNFPDRFSARQFPNYSSELNVNALLLGDSALYLCASSLGLAGASYEQYFGPGTRLTVT.

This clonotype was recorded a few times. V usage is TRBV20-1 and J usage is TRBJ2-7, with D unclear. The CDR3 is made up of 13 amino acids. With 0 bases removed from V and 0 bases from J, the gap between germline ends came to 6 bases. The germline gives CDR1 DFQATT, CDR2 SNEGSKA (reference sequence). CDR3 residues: CSAREGYSYEQYF. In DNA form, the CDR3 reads TGCAGTGCTAGAGAGGGGTACTCCTACGAGCAGTACTTC.

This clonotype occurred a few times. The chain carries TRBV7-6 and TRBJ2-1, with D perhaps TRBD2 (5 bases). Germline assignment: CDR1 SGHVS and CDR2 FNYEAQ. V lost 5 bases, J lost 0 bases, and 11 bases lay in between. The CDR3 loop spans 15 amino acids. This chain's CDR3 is CASSRRASSYNEQFF. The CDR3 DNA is TGTGCCAGCAGCCGGCGGGCAAGCTCCTACAATGAGCAGTTCTTC.